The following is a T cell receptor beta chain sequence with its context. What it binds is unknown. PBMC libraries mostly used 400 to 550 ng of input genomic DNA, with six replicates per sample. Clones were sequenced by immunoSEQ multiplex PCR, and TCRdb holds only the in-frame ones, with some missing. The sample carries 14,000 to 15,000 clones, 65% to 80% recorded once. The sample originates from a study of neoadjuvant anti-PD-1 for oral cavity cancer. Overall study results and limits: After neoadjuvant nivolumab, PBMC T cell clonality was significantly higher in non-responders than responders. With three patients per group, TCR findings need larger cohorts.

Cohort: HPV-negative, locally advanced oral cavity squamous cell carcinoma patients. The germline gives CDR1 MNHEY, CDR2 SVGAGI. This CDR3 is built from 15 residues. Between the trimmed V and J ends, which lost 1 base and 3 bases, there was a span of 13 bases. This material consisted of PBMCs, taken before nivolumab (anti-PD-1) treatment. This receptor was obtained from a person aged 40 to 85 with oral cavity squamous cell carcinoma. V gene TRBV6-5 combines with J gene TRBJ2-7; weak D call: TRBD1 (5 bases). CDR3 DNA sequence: TGTGCCAGCAGTTACTTACAGGCATCTGGCTACGAGCAGTACTTC. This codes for CASSYLQASGYEQYF.